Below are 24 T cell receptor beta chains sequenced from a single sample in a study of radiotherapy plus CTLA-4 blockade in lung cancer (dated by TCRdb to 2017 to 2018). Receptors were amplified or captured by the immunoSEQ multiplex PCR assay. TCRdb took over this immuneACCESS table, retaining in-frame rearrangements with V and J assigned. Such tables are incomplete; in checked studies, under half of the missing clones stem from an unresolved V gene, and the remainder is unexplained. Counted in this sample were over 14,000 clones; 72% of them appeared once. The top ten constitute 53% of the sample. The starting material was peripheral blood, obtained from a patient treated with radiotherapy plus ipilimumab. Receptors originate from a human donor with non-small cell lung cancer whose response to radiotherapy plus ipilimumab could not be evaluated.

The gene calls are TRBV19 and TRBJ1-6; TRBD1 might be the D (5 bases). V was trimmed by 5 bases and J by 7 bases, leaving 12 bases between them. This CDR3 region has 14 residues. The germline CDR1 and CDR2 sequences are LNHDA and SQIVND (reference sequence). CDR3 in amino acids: CASSWGGNNSPLHF. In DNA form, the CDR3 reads TGTGCCAGTAGTTGGGGGGGGAACAATTCACCCCTCCACTTT.

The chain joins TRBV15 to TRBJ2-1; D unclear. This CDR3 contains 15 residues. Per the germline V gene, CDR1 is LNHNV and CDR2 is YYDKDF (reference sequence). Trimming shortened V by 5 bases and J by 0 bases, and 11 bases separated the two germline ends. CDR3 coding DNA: TGTGCCACCAGCCGGTCACTAACCTCCTACAATGAGCAGTTCTTC. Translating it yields CATSRSLTSYNEQFF. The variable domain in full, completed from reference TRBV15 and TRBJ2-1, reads DAMVIQNPRYQVTQFGKPVTLSCSQTLNHNVMYWYQQKSSQAPKLLFHYYDKDFNNEADTPDNFQSRRPNTSFCFLDIRSPGLGDTAMYLCATSRSLTSYNEQFFGPGTRLTVL.

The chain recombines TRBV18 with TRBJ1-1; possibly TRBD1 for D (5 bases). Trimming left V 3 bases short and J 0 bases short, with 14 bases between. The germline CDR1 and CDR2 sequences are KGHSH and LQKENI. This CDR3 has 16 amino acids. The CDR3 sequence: CASSPQGLGVNTEAFF. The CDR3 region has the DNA TGTGCCAGCTCACCCCAGGGTCTAGGTGTGAACACTGAAGCTTTCTTT. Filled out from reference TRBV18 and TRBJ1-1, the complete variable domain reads NAGVMQNPRHLVRRRGQEARLRCSPMKGHSHVYWYRQLPEEGLKFMVYLQKENIIDESGMPKERFSAEFPKEGPSILRIQQVVRGDSAAYFCASSPQGLGVNTEAFFGQGTRLTVV.

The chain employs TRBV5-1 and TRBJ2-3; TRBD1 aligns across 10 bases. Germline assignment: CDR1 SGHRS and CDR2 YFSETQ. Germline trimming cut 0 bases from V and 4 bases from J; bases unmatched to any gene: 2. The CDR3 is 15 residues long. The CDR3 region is CASSLGQGAADTQYF. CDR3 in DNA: TGCGCCAGCAGCTTGGGACAGGGGGCCGCAGATACGCAGTATTTT.

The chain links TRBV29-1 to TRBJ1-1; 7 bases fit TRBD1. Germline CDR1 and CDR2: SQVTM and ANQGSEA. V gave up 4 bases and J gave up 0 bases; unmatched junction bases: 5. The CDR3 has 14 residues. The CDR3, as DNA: TGCAGCGTTGCCGGGGGACAGTTGAACACTGAAGCTTTCTTT. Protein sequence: CSVAGGQLNTEAFF.

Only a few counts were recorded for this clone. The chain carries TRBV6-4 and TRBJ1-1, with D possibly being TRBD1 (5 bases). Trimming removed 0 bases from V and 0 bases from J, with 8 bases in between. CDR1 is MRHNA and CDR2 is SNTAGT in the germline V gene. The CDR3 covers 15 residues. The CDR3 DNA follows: TGTGCCAGCAGTGACTCTGCGGACATGAACACTGAAGCTTTCTTT. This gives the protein CASSDSADMNTEAFF.

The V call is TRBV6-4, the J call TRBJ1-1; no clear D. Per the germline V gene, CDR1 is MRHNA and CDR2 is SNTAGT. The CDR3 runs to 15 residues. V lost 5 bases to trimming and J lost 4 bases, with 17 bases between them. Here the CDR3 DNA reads TGTGCCAGCAGTCCTTCATCCTTCGGGAGCACTGAAGCTTTCTTT. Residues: CASSPSSFGSTEAFF.

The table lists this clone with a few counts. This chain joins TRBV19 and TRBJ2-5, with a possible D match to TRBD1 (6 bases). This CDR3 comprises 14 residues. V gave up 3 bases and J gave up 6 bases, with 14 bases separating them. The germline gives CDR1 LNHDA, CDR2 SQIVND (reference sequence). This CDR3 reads CASSIGQQVKTQYF. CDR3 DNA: TGTGCCAGTAGTATCGGACAGCAAGTCAAGACCCAGTACTTC. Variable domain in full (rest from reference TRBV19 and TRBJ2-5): DGGITQSPKYLFRKEGQNVTLSCEQNLNHDAMYWYRQDPGQGLRLIYYSQIVNDFQKGDIAEGYSVSREKKESFPLTVTSAQKNPTAFYLCASSIGQQVKTQYFGPGTRLLVL.

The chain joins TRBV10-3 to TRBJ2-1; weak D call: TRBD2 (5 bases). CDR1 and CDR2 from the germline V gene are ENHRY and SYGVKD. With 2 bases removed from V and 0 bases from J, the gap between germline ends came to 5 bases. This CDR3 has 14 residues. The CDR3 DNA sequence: TGTGCCATCAGTGAGGGGAGCTCCTACAATGAGCAGTTCTTC. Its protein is CAISEGSSYNEQFF.

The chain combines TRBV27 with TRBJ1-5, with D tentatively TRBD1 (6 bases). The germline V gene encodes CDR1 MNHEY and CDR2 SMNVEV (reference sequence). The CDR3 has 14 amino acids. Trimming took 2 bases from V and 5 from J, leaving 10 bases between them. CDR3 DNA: TGTGCCAGCAGTTTAGTGGGGGCGGATCAGCCCCAGCATTTT. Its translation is CASSLVGADQPQHF.

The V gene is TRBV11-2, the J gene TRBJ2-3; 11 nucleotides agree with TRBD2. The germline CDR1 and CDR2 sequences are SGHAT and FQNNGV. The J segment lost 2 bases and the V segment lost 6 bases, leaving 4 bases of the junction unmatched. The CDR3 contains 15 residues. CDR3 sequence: CASRPTSGDTDTQYF. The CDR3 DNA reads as TGTGCCAGCAGACCGACTAGCGGGGACACAGATACGCAGTATTTT.

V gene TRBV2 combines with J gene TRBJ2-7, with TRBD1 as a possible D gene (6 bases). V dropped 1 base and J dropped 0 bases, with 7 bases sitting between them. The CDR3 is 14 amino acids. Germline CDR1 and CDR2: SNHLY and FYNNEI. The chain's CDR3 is CASSEEGGSYEQYF. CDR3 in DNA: TGTGCCAGCAGTGAAGAAGGGGGCTCCTACGAGCAGTACTTC.

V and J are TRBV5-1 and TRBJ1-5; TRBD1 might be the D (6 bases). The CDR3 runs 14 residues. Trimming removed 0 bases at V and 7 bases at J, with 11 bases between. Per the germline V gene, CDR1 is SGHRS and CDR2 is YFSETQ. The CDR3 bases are TGCGCCAGCAGCTTGGGGGGGCTCGGCCAGCCCCAGCATTTT. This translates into CASSLGGLGQPQHF.

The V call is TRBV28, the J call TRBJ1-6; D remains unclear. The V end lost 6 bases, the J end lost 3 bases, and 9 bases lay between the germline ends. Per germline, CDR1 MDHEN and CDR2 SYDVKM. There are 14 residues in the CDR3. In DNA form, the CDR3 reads TGTGCCAGCAGCCCTAGCGGCTATAATTCACCCCTCCACTTT. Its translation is CASSPSGYNSPLHF.

CDR3 loop: CASSEYFLRDTGELFF. The DNA of the CDR3 is TGTGCCAGCAGTGAATATTTTCTACGAGACACCGGGGAGCTGTTTTTT. The chain joins TRBV25-1 to TRBJ2-2; D is unresolved. Germline-derived CDR1 and CDR2 are MGHDK and SYGVNS. The CDR3 loop spans 16 amino acids. V shed 0 bases and J shed 3 bases, with 11 bases lying between them.

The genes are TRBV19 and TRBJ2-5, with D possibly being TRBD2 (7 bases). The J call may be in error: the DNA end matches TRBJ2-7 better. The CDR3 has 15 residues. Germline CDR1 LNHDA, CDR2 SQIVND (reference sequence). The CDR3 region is CASSIRGGVAYEQYF. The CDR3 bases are TGTGCCAGTAGTATCCGAGGGGGGGTAGCCTACGAGCAGTACTTC.

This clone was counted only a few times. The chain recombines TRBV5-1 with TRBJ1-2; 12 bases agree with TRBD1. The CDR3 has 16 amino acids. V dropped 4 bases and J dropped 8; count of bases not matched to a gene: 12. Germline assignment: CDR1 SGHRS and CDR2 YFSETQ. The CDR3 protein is CASSGHLGQGASGYTF. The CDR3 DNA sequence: TGCGCCAGCAGCGGTCACTTGGGACAGGGGGCGTCCGGCTACACCTTC. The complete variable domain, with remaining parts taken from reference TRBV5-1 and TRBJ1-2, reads KAGVTQTPRYLIKTRGQQVTLSCSPISGHRSVSWYQQTPGQGLQFLFEYFSETQRNKGNFPGRFSGRQFSNSRSEMNVSTLELGDSALYLCASSGHLGQGASGYTFGSGTRLTVV.

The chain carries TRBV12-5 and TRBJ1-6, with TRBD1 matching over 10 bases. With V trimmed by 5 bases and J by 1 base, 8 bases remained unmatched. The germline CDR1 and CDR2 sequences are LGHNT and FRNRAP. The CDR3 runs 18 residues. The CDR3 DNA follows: TGTGCTAGTGGTCCCAGTCCGGGACAGGGGTCCTATAATTCACCCCTCCACTTT. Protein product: CASGPSPGQGSYNSPLHF.

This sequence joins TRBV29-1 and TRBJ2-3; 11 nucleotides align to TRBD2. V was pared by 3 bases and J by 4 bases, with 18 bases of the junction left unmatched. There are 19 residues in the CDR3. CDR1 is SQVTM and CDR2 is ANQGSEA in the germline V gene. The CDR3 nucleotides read TGCAGCGTTGAGGCTGGGGTAGCGGGGGGGCCTTTTTCATCAGATACGCAGTATTTT. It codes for CSVEAGVAGGPFSSDTQYF.

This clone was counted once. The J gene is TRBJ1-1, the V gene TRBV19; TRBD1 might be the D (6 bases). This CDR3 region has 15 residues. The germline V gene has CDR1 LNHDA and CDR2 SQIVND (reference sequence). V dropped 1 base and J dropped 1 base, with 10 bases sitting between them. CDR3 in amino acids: CASSIGRGANTEAFF. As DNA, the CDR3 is TGTGCCAGTAGTATAGGGCGGGGGGCGAACACTGAAGCTTTCTTT.

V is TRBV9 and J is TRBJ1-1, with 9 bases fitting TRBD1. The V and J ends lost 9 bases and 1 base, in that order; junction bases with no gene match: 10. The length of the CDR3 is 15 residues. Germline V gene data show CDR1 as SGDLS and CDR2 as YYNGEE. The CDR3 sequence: CATSKQGAENTEAFF. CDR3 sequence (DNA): TGTGCCACCAGTAAACAGGGGGCCGAGAACACTGAAGCTTTCTTT.

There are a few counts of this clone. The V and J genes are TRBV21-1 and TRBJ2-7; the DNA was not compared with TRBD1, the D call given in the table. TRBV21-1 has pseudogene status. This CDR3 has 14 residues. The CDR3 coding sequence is TGTGCCAGCAGCAAAGCCGCAAGGGGGCACGAGCAGTACGTC. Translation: CASSKAARGHEQYV.

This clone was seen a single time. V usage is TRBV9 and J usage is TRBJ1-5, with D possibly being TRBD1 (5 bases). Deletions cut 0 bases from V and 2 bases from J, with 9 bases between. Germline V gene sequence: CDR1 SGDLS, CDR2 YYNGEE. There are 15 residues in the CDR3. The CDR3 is CASSVGQGGNQPQHF. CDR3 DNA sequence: TGTGCCAGCAGCGTAGGGCAGGGTGGCAATCAGCCCCAGCATTTT.

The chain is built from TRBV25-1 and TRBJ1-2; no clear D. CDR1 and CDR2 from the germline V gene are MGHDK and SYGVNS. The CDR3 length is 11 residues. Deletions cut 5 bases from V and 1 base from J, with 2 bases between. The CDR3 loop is CASSYNYGYTF. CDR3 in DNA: TGTGCCAGCAGTTATAACTATGGCTACACCTTC.